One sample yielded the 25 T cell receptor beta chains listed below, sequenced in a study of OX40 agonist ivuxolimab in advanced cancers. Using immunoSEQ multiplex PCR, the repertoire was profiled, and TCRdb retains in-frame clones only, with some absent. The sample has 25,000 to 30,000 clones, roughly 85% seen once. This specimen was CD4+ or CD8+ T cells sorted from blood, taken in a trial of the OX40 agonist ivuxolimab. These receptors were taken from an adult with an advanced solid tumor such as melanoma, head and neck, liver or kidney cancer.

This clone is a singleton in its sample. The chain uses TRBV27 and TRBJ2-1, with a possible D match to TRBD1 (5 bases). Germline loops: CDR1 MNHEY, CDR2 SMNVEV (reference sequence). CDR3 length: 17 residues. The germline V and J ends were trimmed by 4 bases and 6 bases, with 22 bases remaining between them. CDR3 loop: CASSYFGITGRINEQFF. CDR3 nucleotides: TGTGCCAGCAGTTATTTTGGGATAACAGGCCGAATCAATGAGCAGTTCTTC.

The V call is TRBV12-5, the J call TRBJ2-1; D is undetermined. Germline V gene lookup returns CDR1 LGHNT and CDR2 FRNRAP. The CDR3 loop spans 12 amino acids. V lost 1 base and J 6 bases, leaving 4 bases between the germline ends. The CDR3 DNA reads TGTGCTAGTGGTTTGGGGGGCAATGAGCAGTTCTTC. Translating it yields CASGLGGNEQFF.

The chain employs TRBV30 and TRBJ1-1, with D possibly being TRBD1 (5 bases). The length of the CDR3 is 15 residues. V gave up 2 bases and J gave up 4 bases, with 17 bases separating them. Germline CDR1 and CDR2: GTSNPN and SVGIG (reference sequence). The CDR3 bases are TGTGCCTGGAGTCCCCATCCCCCAGGGCTCACTGAAGCTTTCTTT. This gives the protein CAWSPHPPGLTEAFF.

The DNA for the CDR3 is TGCGCCAGCAGCCAAGATCAAGGTTCACCCCTCCACTTT. Translation gives CASSQDQGSPLHF. This chain links TRBV4-1 with TRBJ1-6; D is uncertain. Germline lookup yields CDR1 MGHRA and CDR2 YSYEKL. The CDR3 has 13 residues. V was shortened by 0 bases and J by 9 bases, with 6 bases between the two germline ends.

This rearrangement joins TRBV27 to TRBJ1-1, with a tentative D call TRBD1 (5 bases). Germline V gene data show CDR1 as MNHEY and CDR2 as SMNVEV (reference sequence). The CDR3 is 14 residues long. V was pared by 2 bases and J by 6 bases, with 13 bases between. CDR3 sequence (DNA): TGTGCCAGCAGTTTAGGGGGGTGGGGGGCTGAAGCTTTCTTT. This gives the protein CASSLGGWGAEAFF.

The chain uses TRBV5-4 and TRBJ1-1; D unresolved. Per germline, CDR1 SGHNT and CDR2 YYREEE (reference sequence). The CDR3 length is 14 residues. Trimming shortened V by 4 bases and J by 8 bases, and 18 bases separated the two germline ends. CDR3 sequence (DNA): TGTGCCAGCAGCCCCCTTGGCACAGTGGTCGAAGCTTTCTTT. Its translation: CASSPLGTVVEAFF.

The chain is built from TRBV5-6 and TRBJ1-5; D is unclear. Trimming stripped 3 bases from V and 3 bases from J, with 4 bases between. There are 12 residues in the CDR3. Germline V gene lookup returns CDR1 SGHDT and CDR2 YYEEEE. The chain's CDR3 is CASSSVNQPQHF. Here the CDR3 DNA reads TGTGCCAGCAGCTCCGTCAATCAGCCCCAGCATTTT.

This CDR3 reads CASSLADYGYTF. The CDR3 region has the DNA TGTGCCAGCAGCTTGGCGGATTATGGCTACACCTTC. The chain uses TRBV5-6 and TRBJ1-2; D is uncertain. This CDR3 contains 12 residues. CDR1 and CDR2 from the germline V gene are SGHDT and YYEEEE. V lost 0 bases, J lost 5 bases, and 5 bases lay in between.

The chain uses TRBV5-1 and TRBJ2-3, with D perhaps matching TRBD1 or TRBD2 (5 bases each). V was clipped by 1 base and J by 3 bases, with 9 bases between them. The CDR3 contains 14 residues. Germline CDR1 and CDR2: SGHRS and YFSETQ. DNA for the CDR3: TGCGCCAGCAGCTTGCGTGGGGGAACAGATACGCAGTATTTT. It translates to CASSLRGGTDTQYF.

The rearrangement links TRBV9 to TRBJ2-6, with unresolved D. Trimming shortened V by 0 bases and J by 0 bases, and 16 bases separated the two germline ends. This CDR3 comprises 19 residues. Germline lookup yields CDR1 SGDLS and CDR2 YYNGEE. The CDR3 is CASSVAEARFRSGANVLTF. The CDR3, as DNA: TGTGCCAGCAGCGTAGCTGAGGCCAGATTTCGCTCTGGGGCCAACGTCCTGACTTTC. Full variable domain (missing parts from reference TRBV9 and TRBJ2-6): DSGVTQTPKHLITATGQRVTLRCSPRSGDLSVYWYQQSLDQGLQFLIQYYNGEERAKGNILERFSAQQFPDLHSELNLSSLELGDSALYFCASSVAEARFRSGANVLTFGAGSRLTVL.

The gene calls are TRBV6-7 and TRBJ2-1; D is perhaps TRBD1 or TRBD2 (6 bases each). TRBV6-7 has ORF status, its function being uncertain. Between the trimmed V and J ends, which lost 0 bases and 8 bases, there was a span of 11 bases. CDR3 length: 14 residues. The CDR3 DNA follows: TGTGCCAGCAGTTACTCGATGGGGGGCCATGAGCAGTTCTTC. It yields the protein CASSYSMGGHEQFF.

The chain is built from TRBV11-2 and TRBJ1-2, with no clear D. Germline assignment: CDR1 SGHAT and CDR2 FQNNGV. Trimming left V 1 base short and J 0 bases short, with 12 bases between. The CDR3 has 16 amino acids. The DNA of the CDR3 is TGTGCCAGCAGCTTAGTAGGCGGGGATACTAACTATGGCTACACCTTC. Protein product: CASSLVGGDTNYGYTF.

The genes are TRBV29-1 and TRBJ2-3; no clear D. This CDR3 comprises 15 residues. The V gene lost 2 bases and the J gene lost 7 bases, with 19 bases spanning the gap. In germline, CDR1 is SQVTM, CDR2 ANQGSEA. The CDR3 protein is CSVELLPAGDYTQYF. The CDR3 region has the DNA TGCAGCGTTGAACTCCTCCCCGCCGGTGATTATACGCAGTATTTT.

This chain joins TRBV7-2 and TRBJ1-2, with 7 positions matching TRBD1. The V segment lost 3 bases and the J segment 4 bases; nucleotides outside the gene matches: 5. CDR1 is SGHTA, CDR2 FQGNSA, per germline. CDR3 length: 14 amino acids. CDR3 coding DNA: TGTGCCAGCAGCTTTCCGGGACAGTCCTATGGCTACACCTTC. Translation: CASSFPGQSYGYTF.

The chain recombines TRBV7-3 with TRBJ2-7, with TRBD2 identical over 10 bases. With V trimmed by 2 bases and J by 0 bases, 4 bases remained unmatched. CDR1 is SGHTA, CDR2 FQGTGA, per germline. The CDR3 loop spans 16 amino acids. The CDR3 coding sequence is TGTGCCAGCAGCTTAGGGGCTAGCGGGAGCTCCTACGAGCAGTACTTC. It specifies CASSLGASGSSYEQYF.

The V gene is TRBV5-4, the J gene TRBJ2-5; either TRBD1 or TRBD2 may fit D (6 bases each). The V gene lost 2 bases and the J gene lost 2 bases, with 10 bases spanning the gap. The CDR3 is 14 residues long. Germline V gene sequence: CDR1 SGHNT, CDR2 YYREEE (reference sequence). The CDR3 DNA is TGTGCCAGCAGCTTTAGGGGGACTCAAGAGACCCAGTACTTC. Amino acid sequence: CASSFRGTQETQYF.

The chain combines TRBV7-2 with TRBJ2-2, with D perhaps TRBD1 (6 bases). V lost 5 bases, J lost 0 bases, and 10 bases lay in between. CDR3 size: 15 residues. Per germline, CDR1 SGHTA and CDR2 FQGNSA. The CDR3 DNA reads TGTGCCAGCAGCATCCGGGACACGAACACCGGGGAGCTGTTTTTT. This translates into CASSIRDTNTGELFF. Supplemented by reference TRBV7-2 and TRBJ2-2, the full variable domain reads GAGVSQSPSNKVTEKGKDVELRCDPISGHTALYWYRQSLGQGLEFLIYFQGNSAPDKSGLPSDRFSAERTGGSVSTLTIQRTQQEDSAVYLCASSIRDTNTGELFFGEGSRLTVL.

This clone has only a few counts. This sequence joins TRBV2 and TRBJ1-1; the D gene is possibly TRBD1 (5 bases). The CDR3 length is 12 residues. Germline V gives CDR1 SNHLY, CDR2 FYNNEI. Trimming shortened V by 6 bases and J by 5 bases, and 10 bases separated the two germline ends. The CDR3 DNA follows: TGTGCCAGCAGGGGGCTTGGGACTGAAGCTTTCTTT. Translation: CASRGLGTEAFF. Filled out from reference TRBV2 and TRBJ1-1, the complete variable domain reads EPEVTQTPSHQVTQMGQEVILRCVPISNHLYFYWYRQILGQKVEFLVSFYNNEISEKSEIFDDQFSVERPDGSNFTLKIRSTKLEDSAMYFCASRGLGTEAFFGQGTRLTVV.

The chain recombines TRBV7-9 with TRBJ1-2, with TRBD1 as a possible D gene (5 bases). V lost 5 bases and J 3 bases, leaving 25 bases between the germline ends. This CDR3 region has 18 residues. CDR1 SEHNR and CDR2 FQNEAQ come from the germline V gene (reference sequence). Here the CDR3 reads CASSLMSWQGAQYYGYTF. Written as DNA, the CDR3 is TGTGCCAGCAGCCTCATGTCGTGGCAGGGAGCTCAATACTATGGCTACACCTTC. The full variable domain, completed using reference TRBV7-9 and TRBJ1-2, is DTGVSQNPRHKITKRGQNVTFRCDPISEHNRLYWYRQTLGQGPEFLTYFQNEAQLEKSRLLSDRFSAERPKGSFSTLEIQRTEQGDSAMYLCASSLMSWQGAQYYGYTFGSGTRLTVV.

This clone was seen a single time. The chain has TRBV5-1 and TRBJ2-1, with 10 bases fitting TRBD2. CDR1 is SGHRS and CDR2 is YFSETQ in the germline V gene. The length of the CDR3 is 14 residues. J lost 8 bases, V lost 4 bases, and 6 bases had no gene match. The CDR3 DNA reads TGCGCCAGCAGCCTCAGCGGGGGGGCAGATGAGCAGTTCTTC. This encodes CASSLSGGADEQFF.

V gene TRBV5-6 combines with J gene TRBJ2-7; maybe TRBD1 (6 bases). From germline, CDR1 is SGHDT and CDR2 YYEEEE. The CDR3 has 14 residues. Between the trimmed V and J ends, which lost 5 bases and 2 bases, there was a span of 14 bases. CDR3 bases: TGTGCCAGCAGTTTCGGGGACACCACCTACGAGCAGTACTTC. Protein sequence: CASSFGDTTYEQYF.

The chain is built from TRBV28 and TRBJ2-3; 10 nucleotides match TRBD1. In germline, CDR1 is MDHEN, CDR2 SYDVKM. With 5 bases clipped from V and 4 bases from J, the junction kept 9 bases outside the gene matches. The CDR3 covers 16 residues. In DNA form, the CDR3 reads TGTGCCAGCAGTACCAAGACAGGGGGCAGGGCAGATACGCAGTATTTT. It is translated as CASSTKTGGRADTQYF. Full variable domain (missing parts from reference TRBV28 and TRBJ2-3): DVKVTQSSRYLVKRTGEKVFLECVQDMDHENMFWYRQDPGLGLRLIYFSYDVKMKEKGDIPEGYSVSREKKERFSLILESASTNQTSMYLCASSTKTGGRADTQYFGPGTRLTVL.

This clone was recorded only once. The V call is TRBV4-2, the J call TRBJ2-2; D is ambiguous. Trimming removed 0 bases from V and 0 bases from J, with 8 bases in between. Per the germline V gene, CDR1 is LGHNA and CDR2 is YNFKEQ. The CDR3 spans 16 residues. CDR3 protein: CASSQDGRANTGELFF. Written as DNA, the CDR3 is TGTGCCAGCAGCCAAGACGGAAGAGCGAACACCGGGGAGCTGTTTTTT.

The CDR3 DNA reads TGTGCCAGCAGCTTAGCCCCTGTGGCAGGCACTGAAGCTTTCTTT. It translates to CASSLAPVAGTEAFF. The chain couples TRBV7-6 to TRBJ1-1; D uncertain. The ends were cut back, 0 bases at V and 4 bases at J, with 12 bases in the middle. The CDR3 loop spans 15 amino acids. Per germline, CDR1 SGHVS and CDR2 FNYEAQ.

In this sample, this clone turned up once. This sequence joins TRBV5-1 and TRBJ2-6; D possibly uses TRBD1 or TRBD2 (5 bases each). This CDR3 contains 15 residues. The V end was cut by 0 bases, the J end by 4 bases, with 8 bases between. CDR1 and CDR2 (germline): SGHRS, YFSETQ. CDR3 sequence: CASSLEGDGANVLTF. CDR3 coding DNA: TGCGCCAGCAGCTTGGAAGGGGACGGGGCCAACGTCCTGACTTTC. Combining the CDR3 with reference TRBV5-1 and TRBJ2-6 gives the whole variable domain KAGVTQTPRYLIKTRGQQVTLSCSPISGHRSVSWYQQTPGQGLQFLFEYFSETQRNKGNFPGRFSGRQFSNSRSEMNVSTLELGDSALYLCASSLEGDGANVLTFGAGSRLTVL.